These 10 T cell receptor beta chains came from one sample sequenced in a study of OX40 agonist ivuxolimab in advanced cancers. Receptor amplification or capture employed the immunoSEQ multiplex PCR assay. TCRdb obtained this table from immuneACCESS and retained in-frame rearrangements with V and J assigned. These tables miss some clones; where compared with another copy, unresolved V genes account for less than half of the shortfall, and the remainder is unexplained. Here the sample has under 110,000 clones; about nine tenths occur a single time. 0.48% of the sample goes to the ten largest clones. Material: CD4+ or CD8+ T cells sorted from blood, obtained in a trial of the OX40 agonist ivuxolimab. The source of these receptors is an adult with an advanced solid tumor such as melanoma, head and neck, liver or kidney cancer.

The chain carries TRBV2 and TRBJ2-5, with 8 nucleotides matching TRBD2. In germline, CDR1 is SNHLY, CDR2 FYNNEI. The trim removed 8 bases at V and 3 bases at J, leaving 8 bases unmatched. This CDR3 has 14 amino acids. The CDR3 nucleotides read TGTGCCAGCGAGTCTGGAGCGGGGGAAGAGACCCAGTACTTC. This gives the protein CASESGAGEETQYF.

This chain joins TRBV5-1 and TRBJ2-7; possibly TRBD1 or TRBD2 for D (7 bases each). Germline CDR1 reads SGHRS; CDR2 reads YFSETQ. Deletions cut 4 bases from V and 2 bases from J, with 25 bases between. The CDR3 runs to 18 residues. Here the CDR3 reads CASSLVEGARGGTYEQYF. In DNA, the CDR3 is TGCGCCAGCAGCCTGGTCGAGGGGGCCCGCGGGGGCACCTACGAGCAGTACTTC.

This clone appeared once. The chain uses TRBV5-1 and TRBJ1-2, with D possibly being TRBD1 (6 bases). Between the trimmed V and J ends, which lost 4 bases and 8 bases, there was a span of 21 bases. The germline V gene encodes CDR1 SGHRS and CDR2 YFSETQ. The CDR3 loop spans 15 amino acids. CDR3 coding DNA: TGCGCCAGCAGCCCGCGACAGGACAGCCCTCGGGGCTACACCTTC. It encodes CASSPRQDSPRGYTF.

The chain has TRBV6-1 and TRBJ2-3; no definite D call. The CDR3 is 11 residues long. Germline CDR1 reads MNHNS; CDR2 reads SASEGT. The ends were cut back, 8 bases at V and 2 bases at J, with 5 bases in the middle. CDR3 amino acids: CASGLTDTQYF. CDR3 DNA: TGTGCCAGCGGGCTCACAGATACGCAGTATTTT.

The chain couples TRBV19 to TRBJ2-1, with 8 positions matching TRBD2. The ends lost 1 base at V and 8 bases at J; junction bases unmatched: 4. The germline CDR1 and CDR2 sequences are LNHDA and SQIVND (reference sequence). The CDR3 loop spans 14 amino acids. In DNA, the CDR3 is TGTGCCAGTAGTATAGGCGGGGGGATCTATGAGCAGTTCTTC. Residues: CASSIGGGIYEQFF.

This clone was detected a few times. The V gene is TRBV6-1, the J gene TRBJ2-5; the match to TRBD2 covers 13 bases. Germline V gene data show CDR1 as MNHNS and CDR2 as SASEGT. The junction had 4 bases not matched to a gene; V was cut back by 5 bases and J by 4 bases. The CDR3 consists of 15 residues. This CDR3 is CASSILAGGRETQYF. CDR3 in DNA: TGTGCCAGCAGTATACTAGCGGGGGGGCGAGAGACCCAGTACTTC.

J is TRBJ2-3 and V is TRBV28, with D possibly matching TRBD1 (5 bases). The germline V gene has CDR1 MDHEN and CDR2 SYDVKM. CDR3 length: 13 amino acids. V dropped 5 bases and J dropped 0 bases, with 6 bases sitting between them. This CDR3 is CASSGHSTDTQYF. CDR3 coding DNA: TGTGCCAGCAGTGGACACAGCACAGATACGCAGTATTTT.

This chain uses TRBV6-1 with TRBJ2-3; TRBD1 matches 9 bases. The CDR3 covers 12 residues. Germline values: CDR1 MNHNS, CDR2 SASEGT. The V and J ends lost 10 bases and 4 bases, in that order; junction bases with no gene match: 3. DNA of the CDR3: TGTGCCACCCGACAGGGGGCAGATACGCAGTATTTT. Amino acid sequence: CATRQGADTQYF.

CDR3 DNA: TGTGCCAGCAGTACCTCCTTACGGACAGGGAACACCGGGGAGCTGTTTTTT. This sequence encodes CASSTSLRTGNTGELFF. The chain carries TRBV28 and TRBJ2-2; 7 positions match TRBD1. V shed 5 bases and J 1 base; nucleotides not matched to a gene: 10. The CDR3 totals 17 residues. Germline CDR1 is MDHEN and CDR2 is SYDVKM.

This clone was recorded only once. This chain joins TRBV28 and TRBJ2-2; TRBD2 matches at 8 bases. Germline V CDR1 and CDR2: MDHEN, SYDVKM. This CDR3 spans 15 amino acids. Trimming removed 6 bases from V and 4 bases from J; junction bases left unmatched: 7. This CDR3 is CASRFSGASTGELFF. For the CDR3, the DNA is TGTGCCAGCAGATTTAGCGGGGCGAGCACCGGGGAGCTGTTTTTT.